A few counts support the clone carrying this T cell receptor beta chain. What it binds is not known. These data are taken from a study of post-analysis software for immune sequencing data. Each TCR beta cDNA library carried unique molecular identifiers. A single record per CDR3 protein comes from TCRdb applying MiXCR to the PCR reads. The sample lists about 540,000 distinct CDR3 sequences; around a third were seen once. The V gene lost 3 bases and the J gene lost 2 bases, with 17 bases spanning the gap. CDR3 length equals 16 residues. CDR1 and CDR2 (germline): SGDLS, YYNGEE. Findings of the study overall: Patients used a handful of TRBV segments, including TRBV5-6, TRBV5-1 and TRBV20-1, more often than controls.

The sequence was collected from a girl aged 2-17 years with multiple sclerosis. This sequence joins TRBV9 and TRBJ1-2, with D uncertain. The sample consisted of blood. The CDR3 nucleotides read TGTGCCAGCAGCGCCCCTTCCCGGGGTCGGAACTATGGCTACACCTTC. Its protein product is CASSAPSRGRNYGYTF.